This TCR beta chain stems from a study of OX40 agonist ivuxolimab in advanced cancers. Study information: It was permissible to have had prior anti-PD-1, anti-PD-L1 or anti-CTLA-4 therapy, and more than 30% had some. One patient with hepatocellular carcinoma and two with cutaneous melanoma, three in all, had partial responses.

This clone was observed a handful of times. The CDR3 spans 17 residues. Germline CDR1 SGHNT, CDR2 YENEEA. V was pared by 5 bases and J by 1 base, with 11 bases of the junction left unmatched. Profiled with immunoSEQ multiplex PCR; TCRdb holds only in-frame clones, not every one. This sample has approximately 39,000 clones, with about 81% found just once. The source material was CD4+ or CD8+ T cells sorted from blood, sampled in a trial of the OX40 agonist ivuxolimab. The TCR sequence derives from an adult with an advanced solid tumor such as melanoma, head and neck, liver or kidney cancer. The chain employs TRBV11-3 and TRBJ2-1; 7 bases agree with TRBD2. CDR3 in amino acids: CASSLGGAGVSYNEQFF. The CDR3 DNA reads as TGTGCCAGCAGCCTAGGTGGGGCGGGGGTATCCTACAATGAGCAGTTCTTC.